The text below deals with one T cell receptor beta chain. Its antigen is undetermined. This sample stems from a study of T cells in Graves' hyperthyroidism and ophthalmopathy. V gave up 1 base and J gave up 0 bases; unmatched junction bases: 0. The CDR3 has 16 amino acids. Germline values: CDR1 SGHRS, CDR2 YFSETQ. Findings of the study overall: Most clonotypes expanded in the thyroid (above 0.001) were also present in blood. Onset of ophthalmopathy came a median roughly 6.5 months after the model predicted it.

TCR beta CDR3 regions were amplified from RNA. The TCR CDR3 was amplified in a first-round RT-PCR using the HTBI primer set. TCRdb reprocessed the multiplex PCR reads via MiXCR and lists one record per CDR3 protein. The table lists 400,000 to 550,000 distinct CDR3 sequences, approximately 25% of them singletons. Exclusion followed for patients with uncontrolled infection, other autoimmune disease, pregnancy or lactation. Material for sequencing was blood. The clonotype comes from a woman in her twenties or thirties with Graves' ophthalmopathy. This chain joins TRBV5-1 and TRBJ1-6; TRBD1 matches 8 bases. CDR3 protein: CASSLTGGSYNSPLHF. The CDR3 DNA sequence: TGCGCCAGCAGCTTGACAGGGGGCTCCTATAATTCACCCCTCCACTTT.